This T cell receptor beta chain was observed in a study of cytomegalovirus exposure and HLA in healthy donors. Overall study findings and caveats: There were 150 or so TCR beta chains listed as cytomegalovirus-associated.

The PCR ran on 60 Vbeta and 13 Jbeta primers. Sequencing used immunoSEQ multiplex PCR; TCRdb keeps in-frame clones, though not all of them. The sample records 150,000 to 200,000 clones, approximately 67% being singletons. This clone has only a few counts. Its target is unknown. Germline assignment: CDR1 SGHAT and CDR2 FQNNGV. Unmatched junction bases numbered 7, after V lost 1 base and J lost 7 bases. The CDR3 sequence is 14 residues long. V is TRBV11-2 and J is TRBJ2-7; 7 bases match TRBD2. This receptor was taken from a woman under 30 in good health and CMV-seropositive. The sample comprised PBMCs. CDR3 residues: CASSLGTRTVEQYF. In DNA, the CDR3 is TGTGCCAGCAGCTTAGGGACTAGAACTGTGGAGCAGTACTTC. The full variable domain, its missing parts supplied by reference TRBV11-2 and TRBJ2-7, is EAGVAQSPRYKIIEKRQSVAFWCNPISGHATLYWYQQILGQGPKLLIQFQNNGVVDDSQLPKDRFSAERLKGVDSTLKIQPAKLEDSAVYLCASSLGTRTVEQYFGPGTRLTVT.